This T cell receptor beta chain comes out of a study of blood T cell repertoires in COVID-19. Overall study context: Samples of COVID-19 (acute and convalescent) were obtained from the United States, Italy and Spain.

V was pared by 2 bases and J by 12 bases, with 13 bases between. The V gene's germline CDR1 is GTSNPN and CDR2 SVGIG (reference sequence). The CDR3 has 11 amino acids. Source study methods: Reference gene primer amplification yielded estimated nucleated cell counts. The table came from immunoSEQ multiplex PCR; TCRdb's copy has only in-frame clones and leaves some out. V, J and clone size are those of that table, while D and trimming were read from the DNA. The top ten clones hold roughly 0.8% of a sample with approximately 290,000 clones, approximately 90% of them seen once. The specimen was peripheral blood. The TCR originated in a young man with acute or convalescent COVID-19. The rearrangement uses TRBV30 and TRBJ1-2; D is undetermined. CDR3 DNA: TGTGCCTGGAGTTCGGCAAGACTACACACCTTC. Encoded protein: CAWSSARLHTF.